The T cell receptor beta chain described here comes from a study of T cells in Graves' hyperthyroidism and ophthalmopathy. This clonotype was counted ten times or more. Amplification of TCR beta CDR3 regions was performed using RNA transcripts as template. The primer set for the first-round RT-PCR of the TCR CDR3 was HTBI. In TCRdb, the multiplex PCR reads were re-called with MiXCR into one record per CDR3 protein. Among approximately 520,000 distinct CDR3 sequences listed, 20% were seen once. The clonotype comes from a man aged 18 to 29 with Graves' hyperthyroidism. Sequencing used blood.

The CDR3 DNA sequence: TGCAGTGCCCAAAGCGGGGGGAACACCGGGGAGCTGTTTTTT. Translated: CSAQSGGNTGELFF. This rearrangement joins TRBV20-1 to TRBJ2-2, with 8 bases aligning to TRBD2. Germline V lookup: CDR1 DFQATT, CDR2 SNEGSKA (reference sequence). The V gene end was trimmed by 6 bases and the J gene end by 1 base; junction bases not matched to a gene: 4. This CDR3 spans 14 amino acids.